This entry concerns a single T cell receptor beta chain. TCRdb analysed the 5' RACE reads with MiXCR anew, one entry per CDR3 protein. The table has 1.5 million to 2 million distinct CDR3 sequences, around 29% seen once; the top ten hold 0.25% to 0.3%. The sample belongs to a study of identical twins. The clonotype was recovered from a newborn girl in good health. Sequencing input: cord blood.

CDR3 sequence (DNA): TGTGCCAGCAGCCAAGTTCACGGGGAGTATAATTCACCCCTCCACTTT. Residues: CASSQVHGEYNSPLHF. The chain joins TRBV3-1 to TRBJ1-6; D gene uncertain. This CDR3 is built from 16 residues. With 1 base removed from V and 4 bases from J, the gap between germline ends came to 11 bases. Germline V CDR1 and CDR2: LGHDT, YNNKEL (reference sequence).